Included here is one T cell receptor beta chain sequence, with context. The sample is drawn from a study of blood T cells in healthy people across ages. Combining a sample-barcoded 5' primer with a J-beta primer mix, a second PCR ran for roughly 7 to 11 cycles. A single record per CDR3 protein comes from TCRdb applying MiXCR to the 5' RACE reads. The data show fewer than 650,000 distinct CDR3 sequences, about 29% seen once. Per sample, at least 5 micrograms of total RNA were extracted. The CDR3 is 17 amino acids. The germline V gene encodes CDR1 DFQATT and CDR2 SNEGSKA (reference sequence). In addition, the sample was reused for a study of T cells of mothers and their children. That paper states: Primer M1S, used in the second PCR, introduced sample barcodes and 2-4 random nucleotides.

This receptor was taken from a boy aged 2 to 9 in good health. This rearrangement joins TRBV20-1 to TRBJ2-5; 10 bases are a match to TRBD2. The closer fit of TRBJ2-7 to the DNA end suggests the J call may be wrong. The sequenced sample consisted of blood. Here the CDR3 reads CSARSRNASGGSYEQYF. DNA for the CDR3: TGCAGTGCTAGAAGCCGAAACGCTAGCGGGGGCTCCTACGAGCAGTACTTC.